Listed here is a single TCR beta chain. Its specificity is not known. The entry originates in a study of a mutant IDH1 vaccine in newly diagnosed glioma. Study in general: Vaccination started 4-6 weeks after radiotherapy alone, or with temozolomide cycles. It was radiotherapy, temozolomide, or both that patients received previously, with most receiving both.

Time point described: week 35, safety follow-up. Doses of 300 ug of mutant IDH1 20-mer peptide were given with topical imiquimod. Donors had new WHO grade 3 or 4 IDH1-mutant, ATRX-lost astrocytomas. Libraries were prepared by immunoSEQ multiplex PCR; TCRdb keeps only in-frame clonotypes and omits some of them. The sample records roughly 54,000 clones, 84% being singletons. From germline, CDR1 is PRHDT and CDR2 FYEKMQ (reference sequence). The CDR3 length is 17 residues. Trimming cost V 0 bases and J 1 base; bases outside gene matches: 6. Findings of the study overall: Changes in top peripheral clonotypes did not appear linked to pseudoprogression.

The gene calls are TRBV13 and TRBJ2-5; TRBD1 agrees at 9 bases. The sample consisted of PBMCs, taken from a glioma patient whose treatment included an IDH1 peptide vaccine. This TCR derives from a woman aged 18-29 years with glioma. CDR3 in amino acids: CASSLGQGGQGQETQYF. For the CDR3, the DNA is TGTGCCAGCAGCTTAGGCCAGGGGGGACAGGGCCAAGAGACCCAGTACTTC.